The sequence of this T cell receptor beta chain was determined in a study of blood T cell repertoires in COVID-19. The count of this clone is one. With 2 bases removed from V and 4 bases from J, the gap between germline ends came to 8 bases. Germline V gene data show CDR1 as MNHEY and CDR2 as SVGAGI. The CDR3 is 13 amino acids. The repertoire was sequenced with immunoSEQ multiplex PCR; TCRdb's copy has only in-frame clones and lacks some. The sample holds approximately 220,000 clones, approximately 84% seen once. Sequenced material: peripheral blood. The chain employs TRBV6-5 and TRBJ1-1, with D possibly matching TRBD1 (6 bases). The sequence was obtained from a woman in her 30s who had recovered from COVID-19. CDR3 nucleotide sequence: TGTGCCAGCAGTTACGGGGGCCCCACTGAAGCTTTCTTT. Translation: CASSYGGPTEAFF.